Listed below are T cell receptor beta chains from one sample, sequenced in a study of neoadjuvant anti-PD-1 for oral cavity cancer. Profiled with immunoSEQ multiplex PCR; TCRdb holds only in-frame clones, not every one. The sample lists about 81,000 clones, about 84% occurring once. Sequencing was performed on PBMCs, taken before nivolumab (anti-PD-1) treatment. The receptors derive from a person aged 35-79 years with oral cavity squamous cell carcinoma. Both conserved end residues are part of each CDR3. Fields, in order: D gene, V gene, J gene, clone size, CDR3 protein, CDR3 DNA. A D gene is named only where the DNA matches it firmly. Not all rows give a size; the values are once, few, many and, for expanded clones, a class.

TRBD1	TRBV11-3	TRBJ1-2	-	CASSERGQQLNYGYTF	TGTGCCAGCAGCGAACGGGGACAGCAACTCAACTATGGCTACACCTTC
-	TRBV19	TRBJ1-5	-	CASRSTGNQPQHF	TGTGCCAGCCGGAGCACAGGGAATCAGCCCCAGCATTTT
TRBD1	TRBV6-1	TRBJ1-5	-	CASSDLMTTGPFNQPQHF	TGTGCCAGCAGTGATCTTATGACGACAGGGCCTTTCAATCAGCCCCAGCATTTT
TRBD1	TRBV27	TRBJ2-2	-	CASKPLTGGGVGELFF	TGTGCCAGCAAACCCCTGACAGGGGGCGGCGTCGGGGAGCTGTTTTTT
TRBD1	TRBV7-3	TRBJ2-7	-	CASSPRRGQGVPYEQYF	TGTGCCAGCAGCCCCCGGCGGGGACAGGGAGTTCCCTACGAGCAGTACTTC
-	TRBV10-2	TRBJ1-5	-	CASRTDALGNQPQHF	TGCGCCAGCAGAACCGACGCCCTAGGCAATCAGCCCCAGCATTTT
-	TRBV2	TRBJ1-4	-	CASSVGESNEKLFF	TGTGCCAGCAGTGTGGGAGAGAGTAATGAAAAACTGTTTTTT
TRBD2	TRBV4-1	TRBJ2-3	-	CASTPGLAGGREIDTQYF	TGCGCCAGCACCCCAGGACTAGCGGGAGGCCGGGAAATAGATACGCAGTATTTT
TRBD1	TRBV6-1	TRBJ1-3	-	CASRQSGQVGNTIYF	TGTGCCAGCAGACAGTCGGGACAGGTTGGAAACACCATATATTTT
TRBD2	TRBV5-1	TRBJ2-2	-	CASSSLAGGTGELFF	TGCGCCAGCAGCTCACTAGCGGGAGGCACCGGGGAGCTGTTTTTT
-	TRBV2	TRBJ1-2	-	CASSERGPNYGYTF	TGTGCCAGCAGTGAAAGGGGACCTAACTATGGCTACACCTTC
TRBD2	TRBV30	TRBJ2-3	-	CAWSVGWTSGVASTDTQYF	TGTGCCTGGAGTGTAGGGTGGACTAGCGGGGTCGCTAGCACAGATACGCAGTATTTT
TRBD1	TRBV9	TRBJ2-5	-	CASSVDRGQETQYF	TGTGCCAGCAGCGTGGACAGGGGGCAGGAGACCCAGTACTTC
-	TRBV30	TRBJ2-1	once	CAWNSYNEQFF	TGTGCCTGGAACTCCTACAATGAGCAGTTCTTC
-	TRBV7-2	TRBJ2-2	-	CASSPTLSTGELFF	TGTGCCAGCAGCCCCACCCTTAGCACCGGGGAGCTGTTTTTT
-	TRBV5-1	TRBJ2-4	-	CASSFAGGGNIQYF	TGCGCCAGCAGCTTTGCAGGTGGAGGGAACATTCAGTACTTC
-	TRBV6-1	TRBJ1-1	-	CASRGYPLNTEAFF	TGTGCCAGCAGGGGTTACCCCCTTAACACTGAAGCTTTCTTT
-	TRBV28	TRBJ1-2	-	CASKSGVLYGYTF	TGTGCCAGCAAATCAGGGGTCCTCTATGGCTACACCTTC
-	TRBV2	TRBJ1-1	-	CASSERADSGTEAFF	TGTGCCAGCAGTGAGAGGGCCGACAGTGGCACTGAAGCTTTCTTT
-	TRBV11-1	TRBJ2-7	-	CASSLAHEQYF	TGTGCCAGCAGCTTAGCCCACGAGCAGTACTTC
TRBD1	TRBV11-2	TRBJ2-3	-	CASSRDSVATDTQYF	TGTGCCAGCAGCCGGGACAGTGTCGCCACAGATACGCAGTATTTT
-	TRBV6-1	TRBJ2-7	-	CASSNGGTPSYEQYF	TGTGCCAGCAGTAATGGGGGAACCCCTTCCTACGAGCAGTACTTC
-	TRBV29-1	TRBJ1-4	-	CSVSSGAGKVF	TGCAGCGTTTCTTCCGGGGCAGGGAAGGTTTTT
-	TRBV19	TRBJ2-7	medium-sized	CASSPGISYEQYF	TGTGCCAGTAGTCCCGGGATCTCCTACGAGCAGTACTTC
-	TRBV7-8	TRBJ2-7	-	CASRTGTRELYF	TGTGCCAGCCGTACCGGGACACGTGAATTGTACTTC
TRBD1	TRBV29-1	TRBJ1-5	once	CSVVQGAGGNQPQHF	TGCAGCGTGGTACAGGGGGCGGGCGGCAATCAGCCCCAGCATTTT
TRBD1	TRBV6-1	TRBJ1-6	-	CASSEGDRVNSPLHF	TGTGCCAGCAGTGAAGGGGACAGAGTTAATTCACCCCTCCACTTT
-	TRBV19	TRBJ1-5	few	CASKTGTTSNQPQHF	TGTGCCAGTAAAACCGGGACAACATCTAATCAGCCCCAGCATTTT
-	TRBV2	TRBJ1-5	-	CASSPPLDSNQPQHF	TGTGCCAGCAGTCCCCCCCTGGACAGCAATCAGCCCCAGCATTTT
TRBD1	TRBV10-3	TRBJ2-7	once	CAISDPQGDYEQYF	TGTGCCATCAGTGACCCACAGGGGGACTACGAGCAGTACTTC
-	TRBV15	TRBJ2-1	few	CATSRDGVGNIRQFF	TGTGCCACCAGCAGAGATGGTGTGGGGAATATCAGGCAGTTCTTC
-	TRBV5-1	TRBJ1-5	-	CASSLKGGNQPQHF	TGCGCCAGCAGCTTGAAGGGGGGCAATCAGCCCCAGCATTTT
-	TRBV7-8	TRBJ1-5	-	CASSSNSNQPQHF	TGTGCCAGCAGCTCCAACAGCAATCAGCCCCAGCATTTT
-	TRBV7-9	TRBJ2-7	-	CASSRDTHSYEQYF	TGTGCCAGCAGCCGGGACACCCACTCCTACGAGCAGTACTTC
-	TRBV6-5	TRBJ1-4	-	CASTSGGEKLFF	TGTGCCAGCACCTCGGGGGGTGAAAAACTGTTTTTT
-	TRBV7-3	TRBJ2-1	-	CASSLRLGQYHEQFF	TGTGCCAGCAGCTTAAGGTTGGGACAATATCATGAGCAGTTCTTC
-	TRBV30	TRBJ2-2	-	CAWSVQGGTGELFF	TGTGCCTGGAGTGTCCAGGGAGGAACCGGGGAGCTGTTTTTT
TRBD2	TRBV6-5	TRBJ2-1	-	CASSFLAGRTYNEQFF	TGTGCCAGCAGTTTTTTAGCGGGACGGACCTACAATGAGCAGTTCTTC
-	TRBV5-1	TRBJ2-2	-	CASSRDNLNTGELFF	TGCGCCAGCAGCCGGGACAATTTGAACACCGGGGAGCTGTTTTTT
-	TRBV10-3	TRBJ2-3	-	CAISEDWGSTDTQYF	TGTGCCATCAGTGAGGATTGGGGGAGCACAGATACGCAGTATTTT
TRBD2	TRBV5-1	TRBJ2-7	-	CASSLGPRLVAGAVYEQYF	TGCGCCAGCAGCTTGGGCCCCCGACTGGTAGCGGGAGCGGTCTACGAGCAGTACTTC
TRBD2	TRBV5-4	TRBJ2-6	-	CASSLDSGIGGANVLTF	TGTGCCAGCAGCTTGGATAGCGGGATAGGTGGGGCCAACGTCCTGACTTTC
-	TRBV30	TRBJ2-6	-	CAWSTGANVLTF	TGTGCCTGGAGTACCGGGGCCAACGTCCTGACTTTC
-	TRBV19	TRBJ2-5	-	CASRRADQETQYF	TGTGCCAGTAGAAGGGCAGACCAAGAGACCCAGTACTTC
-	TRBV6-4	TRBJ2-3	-	CASSQGSTDTQYF	TGTGCCAGCAGCCAAGGAAGCACAGATACGCAGTATTTT
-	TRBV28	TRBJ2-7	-	CASSPPTALREQYF	TGTGCCAGCAGCCCCCCGACAGCCCTCAGGGAGCAGTACTTC